This T cell receptor beta chain was sequenced for a study of identifying expanded T cells in peripheral blood. Regarding the study as a whole: Approximately 2-week clone count variance significantly increased as total template count grew.

Sequenced by immunoSEQ multiplex PCR; TCRdb stores in-frame clones only, minus some. The sample lists about 100,000 clones; around 88% were seen once. Germline CDR1 MNHEY, CDR2 SMNVEV (reference sequence). CDR3 length equals 12 residues. The ends were cut back, 6 bases at V and 5 bases at J, with 10 bases in the middle. A note on this clone: What it binds is unknown.

The J gene is TRBJ1-2, the V gene TRBV27, with TRBD1 as a possible D gene (5 bases). Sequencing used blood. This TCR came from a person between 18 and 70 years old in good health. CDR3 in DNA: TGTGCCAGCAGCTCAGGGAATTATGGCTACACCTTC. It is translated as CASSSGNYGYTF.